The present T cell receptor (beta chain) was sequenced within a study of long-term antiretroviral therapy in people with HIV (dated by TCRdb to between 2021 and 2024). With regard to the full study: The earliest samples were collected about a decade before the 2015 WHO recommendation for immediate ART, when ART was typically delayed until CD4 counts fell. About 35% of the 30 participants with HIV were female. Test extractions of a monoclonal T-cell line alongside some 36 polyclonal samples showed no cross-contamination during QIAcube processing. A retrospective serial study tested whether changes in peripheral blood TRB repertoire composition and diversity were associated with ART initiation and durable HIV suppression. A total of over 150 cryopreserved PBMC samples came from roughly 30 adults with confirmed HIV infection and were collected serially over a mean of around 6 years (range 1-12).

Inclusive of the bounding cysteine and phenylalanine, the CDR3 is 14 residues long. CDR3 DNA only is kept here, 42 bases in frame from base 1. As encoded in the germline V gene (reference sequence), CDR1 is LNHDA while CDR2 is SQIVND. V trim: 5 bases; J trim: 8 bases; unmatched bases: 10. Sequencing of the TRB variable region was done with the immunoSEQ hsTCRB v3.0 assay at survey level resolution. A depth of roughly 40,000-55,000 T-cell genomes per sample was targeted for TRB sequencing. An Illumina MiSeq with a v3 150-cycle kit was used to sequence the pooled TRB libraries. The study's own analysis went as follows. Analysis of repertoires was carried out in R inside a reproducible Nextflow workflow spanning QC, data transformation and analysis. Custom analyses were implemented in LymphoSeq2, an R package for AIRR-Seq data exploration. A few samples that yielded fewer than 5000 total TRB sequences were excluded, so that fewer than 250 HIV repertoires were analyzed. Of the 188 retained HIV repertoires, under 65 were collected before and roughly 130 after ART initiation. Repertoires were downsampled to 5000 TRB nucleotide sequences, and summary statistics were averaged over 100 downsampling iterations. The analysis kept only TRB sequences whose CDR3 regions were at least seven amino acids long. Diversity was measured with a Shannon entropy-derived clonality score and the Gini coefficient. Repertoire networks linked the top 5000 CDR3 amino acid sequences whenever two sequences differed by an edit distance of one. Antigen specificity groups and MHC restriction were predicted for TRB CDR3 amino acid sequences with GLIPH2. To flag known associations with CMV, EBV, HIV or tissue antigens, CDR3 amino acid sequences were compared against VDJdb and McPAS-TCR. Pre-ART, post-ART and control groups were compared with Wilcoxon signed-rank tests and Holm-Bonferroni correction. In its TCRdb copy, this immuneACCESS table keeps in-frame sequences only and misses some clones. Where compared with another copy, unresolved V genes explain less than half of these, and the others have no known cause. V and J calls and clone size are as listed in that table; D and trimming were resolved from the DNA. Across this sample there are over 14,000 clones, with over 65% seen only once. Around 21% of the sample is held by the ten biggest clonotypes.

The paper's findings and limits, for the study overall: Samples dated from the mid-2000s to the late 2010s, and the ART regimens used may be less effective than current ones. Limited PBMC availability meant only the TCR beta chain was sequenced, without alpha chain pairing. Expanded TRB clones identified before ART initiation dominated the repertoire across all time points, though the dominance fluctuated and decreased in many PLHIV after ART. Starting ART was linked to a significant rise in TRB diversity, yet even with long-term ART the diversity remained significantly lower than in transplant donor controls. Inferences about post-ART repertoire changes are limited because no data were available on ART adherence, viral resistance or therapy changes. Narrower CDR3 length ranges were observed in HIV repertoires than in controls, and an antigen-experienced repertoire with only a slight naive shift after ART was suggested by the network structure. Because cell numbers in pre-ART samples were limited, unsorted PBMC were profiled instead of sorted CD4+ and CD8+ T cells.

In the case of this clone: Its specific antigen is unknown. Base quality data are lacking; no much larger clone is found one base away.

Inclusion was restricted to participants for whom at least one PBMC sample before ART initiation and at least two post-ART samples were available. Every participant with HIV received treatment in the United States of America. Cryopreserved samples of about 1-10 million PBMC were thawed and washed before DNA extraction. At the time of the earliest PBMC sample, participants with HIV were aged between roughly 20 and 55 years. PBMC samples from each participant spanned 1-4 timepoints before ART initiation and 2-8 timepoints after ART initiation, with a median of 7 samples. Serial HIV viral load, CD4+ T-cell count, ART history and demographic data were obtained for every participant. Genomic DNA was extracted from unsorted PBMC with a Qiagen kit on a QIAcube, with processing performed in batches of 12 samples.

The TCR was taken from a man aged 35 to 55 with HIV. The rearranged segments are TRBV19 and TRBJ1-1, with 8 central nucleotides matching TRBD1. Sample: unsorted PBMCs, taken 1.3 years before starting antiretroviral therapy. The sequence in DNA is TGTGCCAGTAGTTCCGGACAGGGATCTTCCGAAGCTTTCTTT. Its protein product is CASSSGQGSSEAFF.